What follows describes a single TCR beta chain. Its antigen is unknown. CDR1 and CDR2 from the germline V gene are SEHNR and FQNEAQ (reference sequence). The CDR3 loop spans 15 amino acids. The V and J ends lost 4 bases and 1 base, in that order; junction bases with no gene match: 6. These data belong to a study of post-analysis software for immune sequencing data. Study-level results: Patients had higher frequencies than controls of roughly five TRBV segments, including TRBV5-6, TRBV5-1 and TRBV20-1. In multiple sclerosis, normalized Chao1 diversity was significantly below that of controls.

Unique molecular identifiers featured in each of the TCR beta cDNA libraries. TCRdb re-called the PCR reads through MiXCR, storing one row per CDR3 protein. Here the sample spans some 690,000 distinct CDR3 sequences, just under 30% being singletons. The sequencing input was blood. The V call is TRBV7-9, the J call TRBJ2-5, with TRBD1 identical over 7 bases. This clonotype was obtained from a girl aged 10-17 years with multiple sclerosis. The CDR3 sequence is CASSSRDSRQETQYF. The DNA of the CDR3 is TGTGCCAGCAGCTCCCGGGACAGCCGCCAAGAGACCCAGTACTTC.